This entry lists 27 T cell receptor beta chains sequenced from one sample in a study of T-cell memory formation after mild COVID-19. TCRdb re-analysed the 5' RACE reads in MiXCR, keeping a single row per CDR3 protein. Of 150,000 to 200,000 distinct CDR3 sequences in the sample, approximately 10% were seen once. The sample consisted of PBMCs or a T cell subset sorted from them (not recorded which). Every receptor here comes from a young man who had mild COVID-19 (a few samples of this study predate the infection). Cell type and time point are not known.

This clonotype was picked up many times. J is TRBJ1-1 and V is TRBV20-1, with a possible D match to TRBD1 (6 bases). Germline CDR1 reads DFQATT; CDR2 reads SNEGSKA (reference sequence). V was shortened by 5 bases and J by 3 bases, with 10 bases between the two germline ends. The CDR3 length is 12 residues. The CDR3 reads CSAYDRHTEAFF. The CDR3 region has the DNA TGCAGTGCTTACGACAGGCACACTGAAGCTTTCTTT.

Many counts were recorded for this clonotype. The chain has TRBV7-2 and TRBJ2-5, with D perhaps matching TRBD1 or TRBD2 (5 bases each). The CDR3 covers 14 residues. Trimming cost V 3 bases and J 5 bases, with 13 bases left between them. Per germline, CDR1 SGHTA and CDR2 FQGNSA. DNA for the CDR3: TGTGCCAGCAGCTTGGGGGACCCCCGGGAGACCCAGTACTTC. This encodes CASSLGDPRETQYF.

This clonotype was seen only a few times. The chain combines TRBV2 with TRBJ1-5; D possibly corresponds to TRBD1 (5 bases). Trimming stripped 3 bases from V and 2 bases from J, with 11 bases between. The CDR3 has 15 residues. Germline loops: CDR1 SNHLY, CDR2 FYNNEI. The CDR3 region is CASSDWGSGNQPQHF. CDR3 nucleotides: TGTGCCAGCAGTGACTGGGGCAGCGGCAATCAGCCCCAGCATTTT.

This clonotype was found a few times. This sequence joins TRBV19 and TRBJ1-6, with a possible D match to TRBD1 (6 bases). Trimming shortened V by 6 bases and J by 3 bases, and 9 bases separated the two germline ends. The germline V gene encodes CDR1 LNHDA and CDR2 SQIVND (reference sequence). The CDR3 has 14 residues. This CDR3 reads CASSEGGYNSPLHF. DNA for the CDR3: TGTGCCAGTAGCGAAGGGGGCTATAATTCACCCCTCCACTTT.

This chain uses TRBV7-2 with TRBJ2-3; D remains ambiguous. The CDR3 sequence is 12 residues long. The V and J ends lost 5 bases and 5 bases respectively, with 8 bases between them. The germline V gene encodes CDR1 SGHTA and CDR2 FQGNSA. The CDR3 nucleotides are TGTGCCAGCAGCGGTACGGGAGATACGCAGTATTTT. Its translation: CASSGTGDTQYF.

This clonotype appeared a few times. The chain joins TRBV3-1 to TRBJ2-7; 7 positions match TRBD1. CDR1 is LGHDT and CDR2 is YNNKEL in the germline V gene (reference sequence). Trimming took 5 bases from V and 5 from J; bases not matched to a gene: 9. The CDR3 contains 14 residues. DNA for the CDR3: TGTGCCAGCAGCTCAACCCAGACAGGGAACGAGCAGTACTTC. This sequence encodes CASSSTQTGNEQYF.

In its sample, this clonotype was seen many times. V gene TRBV5-1 combines with J gene TRBJ2-4; 7 nucleotides match TRBD1. Germline loops: CDR1 SGHRS, CDR2 YFSETQ. Germline trimming cut 0 bases from V and 7 bases from J; bases unmatched to any gene: 1. The CDR3 is 13 amino acids. Here the CDR3 reads CASSLVGQNIQYF. CDR3 sequence (DNA): TGCGCCAGCAGCTTGGTGGGACAGAACATTCAGTACTTC.

The rearrangement uses TRBV29-1 and TRBJ2-1; possibly TRBD2 for D (6 bases). The germline V gene encodes CDR1 SQVTM and CDR2 ANQGSEA. Trimming cost V 4 bases and J 7 bases, with 17 bases left between them. CDR3 length: 14 amino acids. CDR3 DNA sequence: TGCAGCGTTGGTAGGACCACGGGGGAAAATGAGCAGTTCTTC. Amino acid sequence: CSVGRTTGENEQFF.

This chain links TRBV24-1 with TRBJ2-3; D might be TRBD1 (6 bases). Looked up from germline, CDR1 is KGHDR and CDR2 is SFDVKD. The CDR3 is 15 residues long. The germline V and J ends were trimmed by 3 bases and 2 bases, with 11 bases remaining between them. Written as DNA, the CDR3 is TGTGCCACCAGTGATCACGGGACATCCACAGATACGCAGTATTTT. This codes for CATSDHGTSTDTQYF.

This clonotype has a count of ten or more. The J gene is TRBJ2-7, the V gene TRBV2; no reliable D call. The germline CDR1 and CDR2 sequences are SNHLY and FYNNEI. V lost 6 bases and J lost 6, with 12 bases in between. This CDR3 spans 12 amino acids. This chain's CDR3 is CASRDPRFEQYF. In nucleotides, the CDR3 is TGTGCCAGCAGGGACCCCCGGTTCGAGCAGTACTTC.

Only a few counts were recorded for this clonotype. The chain links TRBV6-2 or TRBV6-3 to TRBJ1-5; D not resolved. The CDR3 runs 12 residues. Germline CDR1 MNHEY, CDR2 SVGEGT. Trimming removed 2 bases at V and 7 bases at J, with 6 bases between. CDR3 loop: CASSYRTQPQHF. The CDR3 nucleotides read TGTGCCAGCAGTTACAGGACCCAGCCCCAGCATTTT.

This clonotype was picked up a small number of times. J is TRBJ2-1 and V is TRBV5-1, with 11 bases fitting TRBD2. The CDR3 has 17 amino acids. J was trimmed by 0 bases and V by 2 bases; bases with no gene match: 4. CDR1 is SGHRS, CDR2 YFSETQ, per germline. The CDR3 region is CASSFLAGGSSYNEQFF. The CDR3 DNA sequence: TGCGCCAGCAGCTTTCTAGCGGGGGGAAGCTCCTACAATGAGCAGTTCTTC.

This clonotype was detected only a few times. The V gene is TRBV7-2, the J gene TRBJ2-2, with TRBD2 identical over 7 bases. CDR1 and CDR2 from the germline V gene are SGHTA and FQGNSA. This CDR3 is built from 12 residues. J lost 8 bases, V lost 4 bases, and 1 base had no gene match. This chain's CDR3 is CASSSLAGELFF. The DNA for the CDR3 is TGTGCCAGCAGCTCACTAGCGGGGGAGCTGTTTTTT.

This clonotype was detected a few times. The rearrangement uses TRBV10-3 and TRBJ2-2, with TRBD2 identical over 7 bases. The CDR3 is 16 residues long. Germline values: CDR1 ENHRY, CDR2 SYGVKD. The J segment lost 4 bases and the V segment lost 4 bases, leaving 9 bases of the junction unmatched. The chain's CDR3 is CAISGEGSPFTGELFF. The CDR3 DNA follows: TGTGCCATCAGTGGGGAGGGGTCACCGTTCACCGGGGAGCTGTTTTTT.

This clonotype showed up just a few times. The chain is built from TRBV6-5 and TRBJ2-2; tentatively, D is TRBD2 (6 bases). Trimming cost V 0 bases and J 6 bases, with 11 bases left between them. The germline gives CDR1 MNHEY, CDR2 SVGAGI. The CDR3 is made up of 15 amino acids. CDR3 protein: CASSYSYGTPGELFF. CDR3 DNA sequence: TGTGCCAGCAGTTACTCGTATGGGACTCCCGGGGAGCTGTTTTTT.

The chain carries TRBV12-3 or TRBV12-4 and TRBJ1-1; D gene ambiguous. The CDR3 consists of 14 residues. V was shortened by 3 bases and J by 4 bases, with 12 bases between the two germline ends. The CDR3 spells CASSLVPGITEAFF. CDR3 nucleotides: TGTGCCAGCAGTTTGGTCCCGGGTATCACTGAAGCTTTCTTT.

Only a few counts were recorded for this clonotype. The chain links TRBV3-1 to TRBJ1-1; D might be TRBD1 (5 bases). V gave up 3 bases and J gave up 5 bases, with 13 bases separating them. Germline values: CDR1 LGHDT, CDR2 YNNKEL (reference sequence). The CDR3 extends over 14 amino acids. The CDR3 DNA is TGTGCCAGCAGCCATTTTCAGGGAAGGACTGAAGCTTTCTTT. Translation: CASSHFQGRTEAFF. The full variable domain, with the rest looked up from reference TRBV3-1 and TRBJ1-1, is DTAVSQTPKYLVTQMGNDKSIKCEQNLGHDTMYWYKQDSKKFLKIMFSYNNKELIINETVPNRFSPKSPDKAHLNLHINSLELGDSAVYFCASSHFQGRTEAFFGQGTRLTVV.

CDR3: CSGGEGLYNEQFF. In nucleotides, the CDR3 is TGCAGTGGGGGGGAGGGCCTCTACAATGAGCAGTTCTTC. The V gene is TRBV20-1, the J gene TRBJ2-1; 7 bases are a match to TRBD2. This CDR3 comprises 13 residues. From germline, CDR1 is DFQATT and CDR2 SNEGSKA (reference sequence). V shed 7 bases, J shed 3 bases, and the junction held 6 bases outside the gene matches.

The V call is TRBV7-2, the J call TRBJ2-1, with a possible D match to TRBD2 (5 bases). This CDR3 is built from 13 residues. CDR1 is SGHTA, CDR2 FQGNSA, per germline. Trimming stripped 5 bases from V and 12 bases from J, with 17 bases between. In DNA, the CDR3 is TGTGCCAGCAGCCCCTTTACTAGTTCTGTGCAGTTCTTC. This codes for CASSPFTSSVQFF.

There are a few counts of this clonotype. The rearrangement links TRBV19 to TRBJ1-1, with 9 bases aligning to TRBD1. The CDR3 runs 14 residues. J gave up 7 bases and V 10 bases, and 13 bases lay outside the gene matches. Germline V gene sequence: CDR1 LNHDA, CDR2 SQIVND (reference sequence). The CDR3 spells CATRGDRVTFEAFF. CDR3 nucleotide sequence: TGTGCCACTCGGGGGGACAGGGTCACTTTTGAAGCTTTCTTT.

The chain is built from TRBV3-1 and TRBJ1-4; no reliable D call. Trimming took off 3 bases at V and 10 bases at J, with 18 bases between the two ends. The CDR3 covers 15 residues. CDR1 LGHDT and CDR2 YNNKEL come from the germline V gene (reference sequence). Here the CDR3 DNA reads TGTGCCAGCAGCCAGGACCTCATCTCAGCGGGAAAACTGTTTTTT. Protein product: CASSQDLISAGKLFF. Filled out from reference TRBV3-1 and TRBJ1-4, the complete variable domain reads DTAVSQTPKYLVTQMGNDKSIKCEQNLGHDTMYWYKQDSKKFLKIMFSYNNKELIINETVPNRFSPKSPDKAHLNLHINSLELGDSAVYFCASSQDLISAGKLFFGSGTQLSVL.

This clonotype was found a few times. The chain couples TRBV4-1 to TRBJ2-5, with D maybe TRBD2 (5 bases). CDR3 length: 16 residues. Trimming took off 0 bases at V and 5 bases at J, with 16 bases between the two ends. Germline-derived CDR1 and CDR2 are MGHRA and YSYEKL. This chain's CDR3 is CASSQDLVGSEETQYF. CDR3 nucleotide sequence: TGCGCCAGCAGCCAAGATTTGGTCGGTAGCGAGGAGACCCAGTACTTC.

This clonotype showed up just a few times. The rearrangement joins TRBV7-2 to TRBJ2-5, with 10 bases aligning to TRBD2. In germline, CDR1 is SGHTA, CDR2 FQGNSA. V was pared by 4 bases and J by 5 bases, with 4 bases of the junction left unmatched. This CDR3 region has 14 residues. The CDR3: CASSSGLAFETQYF. The CDR3 nucleotides read TGTGCCAGCAGCTCGGGACTAGCGTTTGAGACCCAGTACTTC.

This clonotype was picked up many times. CDR3 coding DNA: TGCGCCAGCAGCTTGCAGAGGGGGGGCGCGAATGAGCAGTTCTTC. This codes for CASSLQRGGANEQFF. The gene calls are TRBV5-1 and TRBJ2-1; D is perhaps TRBD2 (7 bases). CDR1 and CDR2 (germline): SGHRS, YFSETQ. This CDR3 spans 15 amino acids. V was clipped by 1 base and J by 7 bases, with 15 bases between them.

The chain uses TRBV28 and TRBJ2-7; D unresolved. This CDR3 region has 14 residues. Germline V gene lookup returns CDR1 MDHEN and CDR2 SYDVKM. The germline V and J ends were trimmed by 8 bases and 0 bases, with 14 bases remaining between them. The CDR3 is CASVSSLSSYEQYV. In DNA, the CDR3 is TGTGCCAGCGTGTCATCATTAAGCTCCTACGAGCAGTACGTC.

V usage is TRBV5-1 and J usage is TRBJ2-1; 12 bases agree with TRBD2. Germline CDR1 and CDR2: SGHRS and YFSETQ. V shed 5 bases, J shed 5 bases, and the junction held 5 bases outside the gene matches. This CDR3 is 15 amino acids long. The CDR3 DNA reads TGCGCCAGCAGGTCACTAGCGGGGGGAAACAATGAGCAGTTCTTC. It specifies CASRSLAGGNNEQFF.

This sequence joins TRBV12-3 or TRBV12-4 and TRBJ1-6, with D possibly matching TRBD1 (5 bases). The CDR3 spans 14 residues. Trimming removed 5 bases at V and 6 bases at J, with 11 bases between. CDR3 amino acids: CASSRRGGNSPLHF. The CDR3 nucleotides read TGTGCCAGCAGTAGACGCGGGGGTAATTCACCCCTCCACTTT.